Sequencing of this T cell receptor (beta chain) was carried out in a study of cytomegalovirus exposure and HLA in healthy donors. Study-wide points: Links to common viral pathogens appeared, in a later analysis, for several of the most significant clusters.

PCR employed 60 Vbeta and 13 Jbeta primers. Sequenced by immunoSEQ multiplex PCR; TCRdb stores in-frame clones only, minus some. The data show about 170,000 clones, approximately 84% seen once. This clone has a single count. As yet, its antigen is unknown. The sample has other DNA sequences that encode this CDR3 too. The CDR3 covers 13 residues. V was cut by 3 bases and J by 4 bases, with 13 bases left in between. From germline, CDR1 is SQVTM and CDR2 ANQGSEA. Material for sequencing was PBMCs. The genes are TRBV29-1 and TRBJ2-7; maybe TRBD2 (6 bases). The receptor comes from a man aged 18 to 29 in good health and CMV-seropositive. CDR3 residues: CSVEGGNGYEQYF. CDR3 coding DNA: TGCAGCGTTGAGGGCGGGAATGGATACGAGCAGTACTTC.